A single sample gave rise to the 17 T cell receptor beta chains below, sequenced in a study of T cells in Graves' hyperthyroidism and ophthalmopathy. Researchers took RNA transcripts and amplified the TCR beta CDR3 regions from them. In the first-round RT-PCR of the TCR CDR3, the HTBI primer set was used. TCRdb fed the multiplex PCR reads into MiXCR, producing one record per CDR3 protein. The sample shows hundreds of thousands of distinct CDR3 sequences, around 13% of them seen only once. The specimen was blood. These receptors were collected from a woman under 30 with Graves' hyperthyroidism.

This clonotype came up a few times. The chain employs TRBV11-2 and TRBJ1-1; no clear D gene. CDR3 size: 13 residues. V lost 8 bases, J lost 6 bases, and 16 bases lay in between. Germline CDR1 SGHAT, CDR2 FQNNGV. DNA of the CDR3: TGTGCCAGCCCACCGCAGAAGAGGGCTGAAGCTTTCTTT. It is translated as CASPPQKRAEAFF.

V and J are TRBV27 and TRBJ2-4; perhaps D is TRBD1 or TRBD2 (5 bases each). Germline-derived CDR1 and CDR2 are MNHEY and SMNVEV (reference sequence). This CDR3 spans 14 amino acids. Deletions cut 7 bases from V and 4 bases from J, with 14 bases between. CDR3 nucleotide sequence: TGTGCCAGCAAGCTCACCGGGGCGAAAAACATTCAGTACTTC. Translation: CASKLTGAKNIQYF.

The table lists this clonotype with many counts. The rearrangement links TRBV27 to TRBJ1-1; 8 nucleotides align to TRBD1. CDR1 and CDR2 (germline): MNHEY, SMNVEV (reference sequence). The junction had 19 bases not matched to a gene; V was cut back by 6 bases and J by 4 bases. The CDR3 is 18 amino acids. The CDR3 here is CASSPASRTGKRVTEAFF. CDR3 in DNA: TGTGCCAGCAGCCCCGCCAGCCGGACAGGGAAAAGGGTCACTGAAGCTTTCTTT.

This clonotype was observed a few times. The chain carries TRBV6-1 and TRBJ2-3, with TRBD1 identical over 7 bases. This CDR3 comprises 13 residues. The V gene's germline CDR1 is MNHNS and CDR2 SASEGT. J lost 5 bases, V lost 8 bases, and 7 bases had no gene match. CDR3: CASRTGVGDTQYF. DNA of the CDR3: TGTGCCAGCCGAACAGGGGTGGGAGATACGCAGTATTTT.

This rearrangement joins TRBV12-3 or TRBV12-4 to TRBJ2-7, with D perhaps given as TRBD1 or TRBD2 (6 bases each). V was shortened by 6 bases and J by 2 bases, with 14 bases between the two germline ends. The CDR3 sequence is 14 residues long. The CDR3 reads CASSSGDNTYEQYF. The CDR3 nucleotides read TGTGCCAGCAGCTCGGGGGACAATACCTACGAGCAGTACTTC.

This clonotype showed up many times. The chain combines TRBV12-3 or TRBV12-4 with TRBJ2-5, with D possibly TRBD1 on 6 matching bases. V dropped 8 bases and J dropped 2 bases, with 15 bases sitting between them. The CDR3 consists of 14 residues. The CDR3 DNA is TGTGCCAGCTCCGGGGACATCCGTCAAGAGACCCAGTACTTC. This encodes CASSGDIRQETQYF.

The gene calls are TRBV30 and TRBJ2-4; 11 bases match TRBD2. The CDR3 is 17 residues long. CDR1 and CDR2 (germline): GTSNPN, SVGIG (reference sequence). The V and J ends lost 6 bases and 0 bases, in that order; junction bases with no gene match: 10. CDR3 sequence (DNA): TGTGCCTGCGTCCCCCGTCTAGCGGGGGGAGCCAAAAACATTCAGTACTTC. It is translated as CACVPRLAGGAKNIQYF.

This clonotype has at least ten counts. The CDR3 loop reads CAWSGRPPYGYTF. The CDR3 DNA reads as TGTGCCTGGAGTGGTCGGCCCCCATATGGCTACACCTTC. The chain uses TRBV30 and TRBJ1-2; D remains unclear. With 1 base removed from V and 5 bases from J, the gap between germline ends came to 11 bases. CDR3 length: 13 amino acids. The germline V gene has CDR1 GTSNPN and CDR2 SVGIG (reference sequence).

To note about this clonotype: The junction and the germline gene differ at one end; a read error may be behind it. The CDR3 DNA reads TGTGCCAGCAGCCCAGGACCCCCGGTCGGCTCCAACAATGAGCAGTTCTTC. Translating it yields CASSPGPPVGSNNEQFF. The chain is built from TRBV3-1 and TRBJ2-1; D ambiguous. The germline V gene has CDR1 LGHDT and CDR2 YNNKEL (reference sequence). This CDR3 spans 17 amino acids.

This clonotype has a handful of counts. Its ends do not fully match the called genes, so a read error is possible. This chain uses TRBV29-1 with TRBJ2-1; either TRBD1 or TRBD2 may supply D (5 bases each). This CDR3 region has 20 residues. The germline V gene has CDR1 SQVTM and CDR2 ANQGSEA. CDR3 DNA: TGCAGCGTTGAAGCCATCGGGGCCCTCAGCGCCCCCGACTCCTACAATGAGCAGTCCTTC. This gives the protein CSVEAIGALSAPDSYNEQSF.

This clonotype came up a few times. This rearrangement joins TRBV11-2 to TRBJ1-5; D ambiguous. From germline, CDR1 is SGHAT and CDR2 FQNNGV. The CDR3 consists of 15 residues. V was pared by 5 bases and J by 8 bases, with 19 bases between. The CDR3 spells CASSRLGHSGEPQHF. The CDR3 coding sequence is TGTGCCAGCAGCCGTCTGGGTCATTCTGGGGAGCCCCAGCATTTT.

This clonotype was counted a few times. This chain uses TRBV25-1 with TRBJ2-7; D is tentatively TRBD1 or TRBD2 (6 bases each). In germline, CDR1 is MGHDK, CDR2 SYGVNS. With 9 bases removed from V and 3 bases from J, the gap between germline ends came to 18 bases. The CDR3 is 14 residues long. The chain's CDR3 is CASEGLGGNYEQYF. DNA of the CDR3: TGTGCCAGTGAGGGGTTAGGGGGGAACTACGAGCAGTACTTC.

This clonotype was detected only a few times. The chain's CDR3 is CASSLGWRDRPEKGTQYF. CDR3 coding DNA: TGTGCCAGCAGCTTAGGGTGGCGGGACAGACCAGAGAAAGGGACCCAGTACTTC. J is TRBJ2-5 and V is TRBV7-2, with a tentative D call TRBD1 (7 bases). Germline assignment: CDR1 SGHTA and CDR2 FQGNSA. The CDR3 is made up of 18 amino acids. The germline V and J ends were trimmed by 1 base and 7 bases, with 25 bases remaining between them.

A few counts support this clonotype. The chain joins TRBV10-1 to TRBJ2-7; either TRBD1 or TRBD2 may fit D (5 bases each). Trimming left V 0 bases short and J 6 bases short, with 12 bases between. Germline V CDR1 and CDR2: WNHNN, SYGVQD (reference sequence). This CDR3 is 14 amino acids long. In DNA, the CDR3 is TGCGCCAGCAGTGAGTCCTTGTTGGGACCCGAGCAGTACTTC. It encodes CASSESLLGPEQYF.

This clonotype was counted at least ten times. The rearrangement links TRBV12-3 or TRBV12-4 to TRBJ2-3; D is unresolved. Trimming pared 7 bases from V and 6 bases from J, leaving 17 bases between. The CDR3 runs 14 residues. In DNA, the CDR3 is TGTGCCAGCACCATCGACCCGGTGGGGGATACGCAGTATTTT. Amino acid sequence: CASTIDPVGDTQYF.

There are a few counts of this clonotype. The V and J genes are TRBV3-1 and TRBJ1-1; D gene uncertain. The CDR3 runs to 13 residues. Trimming cost V 2 bases and J 8 bases, with 12 bases left between them. CDR1 is LGHDT and CDR2 is YNNKEL in the germline V gene (reference sequence). In DNA form, the CDR3 reads TGTGCCAGCAGCCAAATTTTACAGCGAGAAGCTTTCTTT. Its translation: CASSQILQREAFF.

The table lists this clonotype with many counts. The rearrangement joins TRBV28 to TRBJ1-5; no firm D call. V lost 3 bases and J 3 bases, leaving 6 bases between the germline ends. The CDR3 contains 13 residues. From germline, CDR1 is MDHEN and CDR2 SYDVKM. CDR3 amino acids: CASSFRDNQPQHF. The DNA for the CDR3 is TGTGCCAGCAGTTTTCGGGACAATCAGCCCCAGCATTTT.